This T cell receptor (beta chain) was profiled in a study of early T cells in non-severe SARS-CoV-2 infection. General study results and limits: In VDJdb matching, anti-spike CD8 responses were favored while private and CD4 specificities went missing.

Individual cDNA molecules each received unique molecular identifiers attached to them. TCRdb processed the 5' RACE reads anew with MiXCR; each CDR3 protein has one entry. This table has about 55,000 distinct CDR3 sequences, 14% to 15% appearing once. This CDR3 has 13 amino acids. With V trimmed by 5 bases and J by 7 bases, 7 bases remained unmatched. This clonotype was seen more than once but under ten times. Its antigen is currently unknown. The sequence came from an adult who was a healthcare worker with PCR-confirmed SARS-CoV-2 infection or an uninfected control (not recorded which). The chain employs TRBV12-3 or TRBV12-4 and TRBJ2-7, with 8 bases matching TRBD1. The specimen comprised whole blood, sampled at baseline. This CDR3 is CASSQTGAGEQYF. DNA for the CDR3: TGTGCCAGCAGTCAGACAGGGGCTGGTGAGCAGTACTTC.